Following are 19 T cell receptor beta chains from one sample sequenced in a study of blood T cell repertoires in COVID-19. Here immunoSEQ multiplex PCR was the method, and the copy in TCRdb shows in-frame clones only, minus some. The data contain over 150,000 clones, roughly four fifths of them singletons. Sample: PBMCs or T cells enriched from blood (not recorded which). Receptors were obtained from a man between 50 and 59 years old who had recovered from COVID-19.

This clone was seen ten or more times. The chain joins TRBV6-5 to TRBJ2-4; D ambiguous. Germline lookup yields CDR1 MNHEY and CDR2 SVGAGI. The CDR3 consists of 15 residues. With 4 bases removed from V and 0 bases from J, the gap between germline ends came to 10 bases. CDR3 sequence (DNA): TGTGCCAGCAGTTCCCCCGGTCTAGCCAAAAACATTCAGTACTTC. Its protein product is CASSSPGLAKNIQYF.

This sequence joins TRBV4-2 and TRBJ1-2, with 8 bases identical to TRBD1. V lost 3 bases to trimming and J lost 6 bases; unmatched junction nucleotides: 12. This CDR3 is 16 amino acids long. Germline V gene sequence: CDR1 LGHNA, CDR2 YNFKEQ. The CDR3 loop is CASSHPVPTGGDGYTF. The CDR3 region has the DNA TGTGCCAGCAGCCACCCGGTACCTACAGGGGGGGATGGCTACACCTTC.

V gene TRBV7-8 combines with J gene TRBJ2-3; 15 bases line up with TRBD2. The CDR3 extends over 17 amino acids. J gave up 7 bases and V 1 base, and 6 bases lay outside the gene matches. Germline V gene data show CDR1 as SGHVS and CDR2 as FQNEAQ. The CDR3 coding sequence is TGTGCCAGCAGCTTAGAAAGGACTAGCGGGGGGGAAAATACGCAGTATTTT. Translated, it gives CASSLERTSGGENTQYF.

The chain employs TRBV19 and TRBJ1-2, with D perhaps matching TRBD1 (6 bases). CDR1 is LNHDA and CDR2 is SQIVND in the germline V gene (reference sequence). The CDR3 loop spans 16 amino acids. Deletions cut 0 bases from V and 4 bases from J, with 15 bases between. The CDR3: CASSIEGNRAGYGYTF. In nucleotides, the CDR3 is TGTGCCAGTAGTATAGAAGGAAACAGGGCGGGCTATGGCTACACCTTC.

This clone was seen a few times. The genes are TRBV11-2 and TRBJ2-1; 14 bases align to TRBD2. Germline trimming cut 5 bases from V and 9 bases from J; bases unmatched to any gene: 6. CDR3 length: 15 residues. Per the germline V gene, CDR1 is SGHAT and CDR2 is FQNNGV. This chain's CDR3 is CASSPGTSGGREQFF. In nucleotides, the CDR3 is TGTGCCAGCAGCCCCGGGACTAGCGGGGGCCGTGAGCAGTTCTTC.

The chain joins TRBV6-5 to TRBJ1-2, with 10 bases matching TRBD1. The ends lost 6 bases at V and 4 bases at J; junction bases unmatched: 2. Germline V lookup: CDR1 MNHEY, CDR2 SVGAGI. The CDR3 is 13 amino acids. CDR3 sequence (DNA): TGTGCCAGCAGAGGGACAGGGGTCTATGGCTACACCTTC. Its protein is CASRGTGVYGYTF.

The CDR3 reads CAWDHRGRTYNEQFF. Written as DNA, the CDR3 is TGTGCCTGGGACCACAGGGGGAGAACTTACAATGAGCAGTTCTTC. This chain links TRBV30 with TRBJ2-1; 8 positions match TRBD1. This CDR3 comprises 15 residues. From germline, CDR1 is GTSNPN and CDR2 SVGIG (reference sequence). Trimming took 5 bases from V and 4 from J; bases not matched to a gene: 10.

The chain carries TRBV2 and TRBJ2-1; D is ambiguous. The CDR3 consists of 16 residues. V shed 1 base and J shed 2 bases, with 12 bases lying between them. Germline V gene data show CDR1 as SNHLY and CDR2 as FYNNEI. The CDR3 spells CASSEDTPLTYNEQFF. CDR3 nucleotides: TGTGCCAGCAGTGAAGACACACCCCTTACCTACAATGAGCAGTTCTTC.

As for this clone: Compared with germline, one end of the junction differs, possibly owing to a read error. V is TRBV18 and J is TRBJ1-2, with 9 bases that match TRBD1. The germline gives CDR1 KGHSH, CDR2 LQKENI. The CDR3 totals 18 residues. The CDR3 nucleotides read TGTGCCAGCTCCCCACGGCGGAACAGGGGGCACACTAACTATGGCTACACCTTC. The encoded protein is CASSPRRNRGHTNYGYTF.

The J gene is TRBJ2-7, the V gene TRBV7-3; the match to TRBD1 covers 9 bases. CDR3 length equals 11 residues. The germline gives CDR1 SGHTA, CDR2 FQGTGA. Written as DNA, the CDR3 is TGTGCCAGCAGCGCAAGGGGACAGGGATCCGTC. It specifies CASSARGQGSV.

The J gene is TRBJ2-5, the V gene TRBV11-2; D might be TRBD2 (6 bases). The ends were cut back, 0 bases at V and 5 bases at J, with 10 bases in the middle. This CDR3 has 14 amino acids. CDR1 is SGHAT, CDR2 FQNNGV, per germline. The CDR3 reads CASSLERRGETQYF. CDR3 sequence (DNA): TGTGCCAGCAGCTTAGAGAGGAGGGGTGAGACCCAGTACTTC.

As regards this clone: Other DNA sequences within the sample encode an identical CDR3. This chain links TRBV2 with TRBJ2-1; TRBD1 is a possible D gene (5 bases). Germline CDR1 reads SNHLY; CDR2 reads FYNNEI. This CDR3 region has 13 residues. The V end was cut by 4 bases, the J end by 3 bases, with 7 bases between. The CDR3 DNA follows: TGTGCCAGCAGTGGACAGAGCTACAATGAGCAGTTCTTC. Translated, it gives CASSGQSYNEQFF.

The V gene is TRBV3-1 (or the pseudogene TRBV3-2), the J gene TRBJ2-1; TRBD1 agrees at 8 bases. The germline gives CDR1 LGHDT, CDR2 YNNKEL (reference sequence). The CDR3 contains 15 residues. The V and J ends lost 4 bases and 3 bases, in that order; junction bases with no gene match: 5. The CDR3 bases are TGTGCCAGCAGCCGATGGACAGGGAACTACAATGAGCAGTTCTTC. Its translation: CASSRWTGNYNEQFF.

This chain links TRBV19 with TRBJ2-7; 7 bases are shared with TRBD1. V lost 5 bases to trimming and J lost 2 bases; unmatched junction nucleotides: 9. The germline CDR1 and CDR2 sequences are LNHDA and SQIVND (reference sequence). The CDR3 covers 15 residues. CDR3 sequence reads: CASSVSTGSTYEQYF. CDR3 DNA sequence: TGTGCCAGTAGTGTATCGACAGGGAGCACCTACGAGCAGTACTTC.

The chain is built from TRBV27 and TRBJ1-5; no clear D gene. The CDR3 extends over 15 amino acids. The germline V and J ends were trimmed by 3 bases and 6 bases, with 15 bases remaining between them. Germline lookup yields CDR1 MNHEY and CDR2 SMNVEV (reference sequence). This CDR3 is CASSFVGRAGQPQHF. In DNA form, the CDR3 reads TGTGCCAGCAGTTTCGTGGGGAGGGCTGGTCAGCCCCAGCATTTT.

This clone came up once. The CDR3 protein is CASSLPDPSYEQYF. CDR3 bases: TGTGCCAGCAGTTTGCCAGATCCTTCCTACGAGCAGTACTTC. This chain uses TRBV27 with TRBJ2-7, with unresolved D. V dropped 3 bases and J dropped 1 base, with 10 bases sitting between them. CDR3 size: 14 residues. CDR1 is MNHEY and CDR2 is SMNVEV in the germline V gene (reference sequence).

The J gene is TRBJ1-2, the V gene TRBV4-1, with 7 bases identical to TRBD1. This CDR3 has 16 amino acids. Germline-derived CDR1 and CDR2 are MGHRA and YSYEKL. Losses at the gene ends were 0 bases for V and 8 bases for J; bases not matched to a gene: 12. The CDR3 protein is CASSQDGTDKLGGYTF. The CDR3 DNA reads TGCGCCAGCAGCCAAGATGGGACAGATAAACTTGGCGGCTACACCTTC.

This clone appeared once. The chain joins TRBV6-1 to TRBJ1-6, with 7 positions matching TRBD1. This CDR3 has 15 amino acids. The V gene's germline CDR1 is MNHNS and CDR2 SASEGT. The ends lost 2 bases at V and 7 bases at J; junction bases unmatched: 5. CDR3 loop: CASSERGRGNSPLHF. DNA for the CDR3: TGTGCCAGCAGTGAACGGGGCAGGGGGAATTCACCCCTCCACTTT.

J is TRBJ2-2 and V is TRBV19; 8 positions agree with TRBD1. The CDR3 has 16 amino acids. The germline V gene encodes CDR1 LNHDA and CDR2 SQIVND (reference sequence). The trim removed 7 bases at V and 4 bases at J, leaving 11 bases unmatched. The chain's CDR3 is CASKEGRGRITGELFF. The CDR3 bases are TGTGCCAGTAAGGAGGGCAGGGGGCGCATCACCGGGGAGCTGTTTTTT.